The clone carrying this T cell receptor beta chain was picked up a small number of times. The V and J ends lost 4 bases and 0 bases, in that order; junction bases with no gene match: 4. The CDR3 has 17 residues. Per the germline V gene, CDR1 is MNHNS and CDR2 is SASEGT. Enrollees, about 18 to 95 years old, lived in about two dozen US areas. The data were taken from a study of blood T cell repertoires in COVID-19. Study background: PBMCs, B-cell-depleted T cells, or T cells provided the cDNA or gDNA that made up the material.

Data came from immunoSEQ multiplex PCR; TCRdb stores just in-frame clones and leaves some out. The sample holds about 200,000 clones, around 86% seen once. The sample taken for sequencing was PBMCs or T cells enriched from blood (not recorded which). The source is a woman aged 45 to 65 with acute COVID-19. This sequence joins TRBV6-1 and TRBJ1-5, with 12 bases matching TRBD1. The CDR3 DNA follows: TGTGCCAGCAGTGGGGGGACAGGGGGCTATAGCAATCAGCCCCAGCATTTT. Its protein is CASSGGTGGYSNQPQHF.